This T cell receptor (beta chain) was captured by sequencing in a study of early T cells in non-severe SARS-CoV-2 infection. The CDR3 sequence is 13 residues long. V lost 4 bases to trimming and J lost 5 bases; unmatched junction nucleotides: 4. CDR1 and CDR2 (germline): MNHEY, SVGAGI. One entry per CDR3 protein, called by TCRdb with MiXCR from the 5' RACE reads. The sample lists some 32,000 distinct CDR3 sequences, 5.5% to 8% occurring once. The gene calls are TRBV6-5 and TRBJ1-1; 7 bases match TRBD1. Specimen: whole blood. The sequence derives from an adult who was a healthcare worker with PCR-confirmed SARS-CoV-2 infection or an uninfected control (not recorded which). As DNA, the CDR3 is TGTGCCAGCAGTTCTGCAGGGGGGACTGAAGCTTTCTTT. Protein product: CASSSAGGTEAFF.